This TCR beta chain is from a study of cytomegalovirus exposure and HLA in healthy donors. About the study: Genotyping of more than 300 donors showed that over 80% belonged to the Caucasian-associated ancestry cluster.

V was cut by 5 bases and J by 4 bases, with 12 bases left in between. In germline, CDR1 is MNHEY, CDR2 SVGAGI. The CDR3 spans 13 residues. Study-level points and caveats: Reportedly, TCR beta sequences accurately predicted HLA-A and HLA-B alleles in most subjects. A few CMV-associated chains were confirmed in vitro to be specific for CMV antigens.

About this clone itself: Antigen: not known.

Use of 60 Vbeta and 13 Jbeta primers characterized the PCR. TCRdb keeps only in-frame clones here, not all; method: immunoSEQ multiplex PCR. The table shows approximately 110,000 clones, with less than 80% occurring only once. The TCR was taken from a man in his thirties or forties in good health and CMV-seropositive. Sequencing input: PBMCs. The J gene is TRBJ2-7, the V gene TRBV6-5, with D hard to call. The CDR3 DNA follows: TGTGCCAGCAGTCCTACAATACTATACGAGCAGTACTTC. This codes for CASSPTILYEQYF.